This entry lists 30 T cell receptor beta chains sequenced from one sample in a study of T cell responses to AZD1222 COVID-19 vaccine. The repertoire was sequenced with immunoSEQ multiplex PCR; TCRdb's copy has only in-frame clones and lacks some. Seen here are under 150,000 clones, under 95% observed once, and the top ten hold approximately 5%. The sequencing used peripheral blood, collected on day 0 of AZD1222 vaccination. The receptors originated from an adult in good health.

The chain combines TRBV28 with TRBJ1-2; 8 bases are a match to TRBD1. The V and J ends lost 8 bases and 10 bases, in that order; junction bases with no gene match: 15. This CDR3 is built from 14 residues. Germline CDR1 and CDR2: MDHEN and SYDVKM. CDR3 loop: CASGLPGQAGYYTF. The CDR3 region has the DNA TGTGCCAGCGGACTTCCGGGACAGGCGGGTTACTACACCTTC.

The rearrangement links TRBV7-6 to TRBJ2-7; TRBD2 might be the D (6 bases). Germline CDR1 reads SGHVS; CDR2 reads FNYEAQ. Trimming stripped 1 base from V and 3 bases from J, with 16 bases between. CDR3 size: 16 residues. The CDR3, as DNA: TGTGCCAGCAGCTTAGTTTTGGGGGGATTGGGCTACGAGCAGTACTTC. This translates into CASSLVLGGLGYEQYF.

The genes are TRBV5-4 and TRBJ2-3, with D hard to call. Trimming stripped 4 bases from V and 1 base from J, with 10 bases between. Germline CDR1 reads SGHNT; CDR2 reads YYREEE (reference sequence). The CDR3 contains 14 residues. The CDR3 DNA follows: TGTGCCAGCAGCCCGTCTGCTCGCACAGATACGCAGTATTTT. Its protein product is CASSPSARTDTQYF.

J is TRBJ2-7 and V is TRBV27; 9 bases fit TRBD1. Trimming at V came to 3 bases and at J to 5 bases, leaving 5 bases not matched to a gene. Looked up from germline, CDR1 is MNHEY and CDR2 is SMNVEV (reference sequence). The CDR3 is 14 amino acids. The CDR3 loop is CASSFGTGRNEQYF. CDR3 coding DNA: TGTGCCAGCAGTTTCGGGACAGGGAGGAACGAGCAGTACTTC.

Written as DNA, the CDR3 is TGTGCCAGCAGTGACGGAGTCCTCTCGAACACCGGGGAGCTGTTTTTT. It codes for CASSDGVLSNTGELFF. The gene calls are TRBV2 and TRBJ2-2; D gene uncertain. This CDR3 has 16 amino acids. The V and J ends lost 3 bases and 0 bases respectively, with 11 bases between them. Per the germline V gene, CDR1 is SNHLY and CDR2 is FYNNEI.

The J gene is TRBJ1-1, the V gene TRBV29-1; TRBD1 aligns across 7 bases. The germline CDR1 and CDR2 sequences are SQVTM and ANQGSEA. The V and J ends lost 7 bases and 0 bases, in that order; junction bases with no gene match: 5. The CDR3 sequence is 13 residues long. CDR3 loop: CSAQGQMNTEAFF. The CDR3 coding sequence is TGCAGCGCACAGGGACAGATGAACACTGAAGCTTTCTTT.

The chain has TRBV19 and TRBJ2-7; 11 bases are shared with TRBD1. Germline V gene data show CDR1 as LNHDA and CDR2 as SQIVND (reference sequence). The CDR3 length is 14 residues. Unmatched junction bases numbered 2, after V lost 5 bases and J lost 2 bases. In nucleotides, the CDR3 is TGTGCCAGTAGTTTGGGACAGGGGGCCTACGAGCAGTACTTC. Its protein is CASSLGQGAYEQYF.

The chain is built from TRBV18 and TRBJ2-5, with 9 bases aligning to TRBD2. The V gene end was trimmed by 2 bases and the J gene end by 1 base; junction bases not matched to a gene: 5. Germline V gene sequence: CDR1 KGHSH, CDR2 LQKENI. CDR3 length equals 16 residues. The CDR3 reads CASSPLASGTQETQYF. Here the CDR3 DNA reads TGTGCCAGCTCACCATTGGCTAGCGGGACCCAAGAGACCCAGTACTTC.

The chain links TRBV5-5 to TRBJ1-1; 11 positions match TRBD1. The CDR3 runs to 16 residues. The germline V gene encodes CDR1 SGHKS and CDR2 YYEKEE (reference sequence). Trimming at V came to 4 bases and at J to 4 bases, leaving 9 bases not matched to a gene. The CDR3 nucleotides are TGTGCCAGCAGCGCCTATGGACAGGGGGCGACCACTGAAGCTTTCTTT. This encodes CASSAYGQGATTEAFF.

The CDR3 coding sequence is TGCGCCAGCAGTGAGTTCTGGCGGGAGGGTGGTGACGAGCAGTACTTC. As protein: CASSEFWREGGDEQYF. V is TRBV10-2 and J is TRBJ2-7, with 9 bases fitting TRBD2. The CDR3 totals 16 residues. Germline V gene data show CDR1 as WSHSY and CDR2 as SAAADI. V lost 1 base, J lost 5 bases, and 9 bases stayed unmatched.

In regard to this clone: Other DNA sequences of this sample code for an identical CDR3. The CDR3 sequence: CASSQGDREAFF. CDR3 coding DNA: TGTGCCAGCAGCCAAGGGGACAGAGAAGCTTTCTTT. This rearrangement joins TRBV3-1 (or the pseudogene TRBV3-2) to TRBJ1-1; 7 nucleotides match TRBD1. The CDR3 covers 12 residues. Germline-derived CDR1 and CDR2 are LGHDT and YNNKEL (reference sequence). The V gene end was trimmed by 1 base and the J gene end by 8 bases; junction bases not matched to a gene: 1.

V is TRBV6-5 and J is TRBJ2-5; D is unclear. This CDR3 contains 15 residues. V lost 5 bases and J 5 bases, leaving 18 bases between the germline ends. The germline gives CDR1 MNHEY, CDR2 SVGAGI. CDR3 DNA: TGTGCCAGCAGTCCCGTCGCCCCCCCCTGGGAGACCCAGTACTTC. Amino acids: CASSPVAPPWETQYF.

The rearrangement joins TRBV5-1 to TRBJ2-7; D might be TRBD1 (5 bases). The germline CDR1 and CDR2 sequences are SGHRS and YFSETQ. CDR3 size: 14 residues. With 4 bases removed from V and 6 bases from J, the gap between germline ends came to 17 bases. The CDR3 reads CASSADLGAGEQYF. CDR3 in DNA: TGCGCCAGCAGCGCGGATCTAGGGGCTGGCGAGCAGTACTTC.

V and J are TRBV29-1 and TRBJ1-1; D call uncertain. Looked up from germline, CDR1 is SQVTM and CDR2 is ANQGSEA. V was trimmed by 4 bases and J by 1 base, leaving 13 bases between them. CDR3 length: 14 residues. This CDR3 reads CSVAVREQNTEAFF. DNA of the CDR3: TGCAGCGTTGCAGTACGAGAACAGAACACTGAAGCTTTCTTT.

This clone was counted once. The rearrangement joins TRBV3-1 (or the pseudogene TRBV3-2) to TRBJ1-2; D gene unclear. Trimming stripped 1 base from V and 8 bases from J, with 20 bases between. The CDR3 sequence is 16 residues long. Germline V lookup: CDR1 LGHDT, CDR2 YNNKEL (reference sequence). The CDR3 DNA reads TGTGCCAGCAGCCAAGGGACCGCCAGTCGCGAGTGGGGCTACACCTTC. Translation gives CASSQGTASREWGYTF.

The V and J genes are TRBV27 and TRBJ2-1, with D maybe TRBD2 (6 bases). Per the germline V gene, CDR1 is MNHEY and CDR2 is SMNVEV (reference sequence). V lost 2 bases, J lost 4 bases, and 9 bases lay in between. CDR3 length equals 14 residues. The CDR3: CASSLAGTYNEQFF. The DNA of the CDR3 is TGTGCCAGCAGTTTAGCAGGGACTTACAATGAGCAGTTCTTC.

The gene calls are TRBV9 and TRBJ1-3; D gene unclear. CDR3 length: 16 residues. V gave up 4 bases and J gave up 2 bases, with 16 bases separating them. The germline V gene has CDR1 SGDLS and CDR2 YYNGEE. The CDR3 is CASSPGVAFTGNTIYF. In DNA form, the CDR3 reads TGTGCCAGCAGCCCCGGGGTGGCTTTTACTGGAAACACCATATATTTT.

The chain recombines TRBV12-3 or TRBV12-4 with TRBJ1-5; the D is unclear. The CDR3 extends over 13 amino acids. Trimming took 6 bases from V and 7 from J, leaving 13 bases between them. CDR3 nucleotide sequence: TGTGCCAGCAGAGCTGAGGGTTCCCAGCCCCAGCATTTT. This translates into CASRAEGSQPQHF.

This chain joins TRBV18 and TRBJ2-7; maybe TRBD2 (5 bases). Germline V gene data show CDR1 as KGHSH and CDR2 as LQKENI. The V gene lost 4 bases and the J gene lost 0 bases, with 16 bases spanning the gap. This CDR3 spans 16 amino acids. CDR3 in amino acids: CASSLRPLGSSYEQYF. Here the CDR3 DNA reads TGTGCCAGCTCACTCCGTCCCTTGGGGAGCTCCTACGAGCAGTACTTC.

V usage is TRBV27 and J usage is TRBJ2-7; D might be TRBD2 (7 bases). This CDR3 is built from 15 residues. V was clipped by 4 bases and J by 2 bases, with 15 bases between them. Germline loops: CDR1 MNHEY, CDR2 SMNVEV (reference sequence). DNA of the CDR3: TGTGCCAGCAGTTCGATGGGGGGGCCTGCCTACGAGCAGTACTTC. Its translation is CASSSMGGPAYEQYF.

This rearrangement joins TRBV5-8 to TRBJ2-3; D is ambiguous. The CDR3 covers 13 residues. Per the germline V gene, CDR1 is SGHTS and CDR2 is YDEGEE. Deletions cut 0 bases from V and 5 bases from J, with 7 bases between. This CDR3 is CASSLESGDTQYF. The CDR3 nucleotides are TGTGCCAGCAGCTTGGAGTCGGGAGATACGCAGTATTTT.

This clone was recorded at least ten times. CDR3 in amino acids: CASSQDRLSGNEKLFF. The CDR3 coding sequence is TGCGCCAGCAGCCAAGATCGCTTATCGGGTAATGAAAAACTGTTTTTT. The chain has TRBV4-3 and TRBJ1-4, with D hard to call. The CDR3 has 16 residues. The V gene's germline CDR1 is LGHNA and CDR2 YSLEER. V lost 0 bases and J lost 4, with 12 bases in between.

This chain connects TRBV2 to TRBJ2-7; D possibly corresponds to TRBD2 (5 bases). V was shortened by 3 bases and J by 0 bases, with 9 bases between the two germline ends. Germline V gene data show CDR1 as SNHLY and CDR2 as FYNNEI. This CDR3 contains 14 residues. CDR3 in DNA: TGTGCCAGCAGTGACTTCGGGAACTCCTACGAGCAGTACTTC. Its translation is CASSDFGNSYEQYF.

The chain couples TRBV7-2 to TRBJ2-5; TRBD2 is a possible D gene (7 bases). This CDR3 spans 16 amino acids. Per the germline V gene, CDR1 is SGHTA and CDR2 is FQGNSA. V shed 1 base and J shed 4 bases, with 16 bases lying between them. The CDR3 bases are TGTGCCAGCAGCTTAGGGGGGGGGCTGGAAGGAGAGACCCAGTACTTC. It encodes CASSLGGGLEGETQYF. The full variable domain, its missing parts supplied by reference TRBV7-2 and TRBJ2-5, is GAGVSQSPSNKVTEKGKDVELRCDPISGHTALYWYRQSLGQGLEFLIYFQGNSAPDKSGLPSDRFSAERTGGSVSTLTIQRTQQEDSAVYLCASSLGGGLEGETQYFGPGTRLLVL.

The chain recombines TRBV27 with TRBJ2-2; the D gene is possibly TRBD2 (5 bases). Trimming removed 3 bases at V and 0 bases at J, with 14 bases between. Germline V gene lookup returns CDR1 MNHEY and CDR2 SMNVEV (reference sequence). This CDR3 is 17 amino acids long. CDR3 sequence reads: CASSFTGLWTNTGELFF. The CDR3 bases are TGTGCCAGCAGTTTTACCGGACTCTGGACGAACACCGGGGAGCTGTTTTTT.

The rearrangement links TRBV11-2 to TRBJ2-1; no reliable D call. Germline V lookup: CDR1 SGHAT, CDR2 FQNNGV. The length of the CDR3 is 14 residues. V was cut by 4 bases and J by 4 bases, with 11 bases left in between. CDR3 residues: CASSWAGSYNEQFF. The CDR3 DNA reads TGTGCCAGCAGCTGGGCAGGCTCATACAATGAGCAGTTCTTC.

The V call is TRBV2, the J call TRBJ2-1; no definite D call. CDR1 SNHLY and CDR2 FYNNEI come from the germline V gene. V shed 4 bases and J shed 6 bases, with 16 bases lying between them. The CDR3 covers 15 residues. Here the CDR3 DNA reads TGTGCCAGCAGTGTCGGGCGGCCCGGCTCCAATGAGCAGTTCTTC. Translated: CASSVGRPGSNEQFF.

This clone was found once. The chain couples TRBV7-2 to TRBJ2-7; D is undetermined. This CDR3 region has 14 residues. CDR1 is SGHTA, CDR2 FQGNSA, per germline. V was trimmed by 1 base and J by 2 bases, leaving 9 bases between them. This chain's CDR3 is CASSLGVVAYEQYF. DNA for the CDR3: TGTGCCAGCAGCTTAGGGGTAGTAGCCTACGAGCAGTACTTC. Together with reference TRBV7-2 and TRBJ2-7, the CDR3 gives the full variable domain: GAGVSQSPSNKVTEKGKDVELRCDPISGHTALYWYRQSLGQGLEFLIYFQGNSAPDKSGLPSDRFSAERTGGSVSTLTIQRTQQEDSAVYLCASSLGVVAYEQYFGPGTRLTVT.

This clone has only one observation. The genes are TRBV5-5 and TRBJ1-3; TRBD1 is a possible D gene (5 bases). Germline CDR1 is SGHKS and CDR2 is YYEKEE (reference sequence). V dropped 0 bases and J dropped 0 bases, with 10 bases sitting between them. The CDR3 covers 16 residues. CDR3 protein: CASSLDPTDSGNTIYF. The CDR3 DNA reads TGTGCCAGCAGCTTGGATCCGACAGACTCTGGAAACACCATATATTTT.

This clone occurred once. The V gene is TRBV11-2, the J gene TRBJ2-7; D is possibly TRBD1 or TRBD2 (5 bases each). The CDR3 has 14 residues. Germline CDR1 SGHAT, CDR2 FQNNGV. Trimming pared 8 bases from V and 1 base from J, leaving 15 bases between. For the CDR3, the DNA is TGTGCCAGCGGGTTTGGTGGGGGTTCCTACGAGCAGTACTTC. This gives the protein CASGFGGGSYEQYF.